These 10 T cell receptor beta chains originate from one sample sequenced in a study of blood T cell repertoires in COVID-19. Some clones are missing from TCRdb's copy, which holds only in-frame ones; the method was immunoSEQ multiplex PCR. The sample has 100,000 to 150,000 clones, about 85% seen once; the top ten hold approximately 10%. Material: peripheral blood. These receptors all come from a man between 60 and 75 years old with acute or convalescent COVID-19.

This clone occurred once. The chain uses TRBV24-1 and TRBJ2-7; 7 bases are a match to TRBD1. Germline CDR1 KGHDR, CDR2 SFDVKD. The CDR3 totals 14 residues. With 3 bases clipped from V and 6 bases from J, the junction kept 7 bases outside the gene matches. In DNA, the CDR3 is TGTGCCACCAGTGATACAGGGGCCGGGTCCGAGCAGTACTTC. It yields the protein CATSDTGAGSEQYF.

This sequence joins TRBV5-4 and TRBJ2-7, with 8 bases identical to TRBD1. The CDR3 contains 13 residues. Germline-derived CDR1 and CDR2 are SGHNT and YYREEE (reference sequence). The trim removed 3 bases at V and 9 bases at J, leaving 8 bases unmatched. CDR3: CASSSYRGDGQYF. For the CDR3, the DNA is TGTGCCAGCAGCTCCTACAGGGGGGACGGGCAGTACTTC. Full variable domain (outside the CDR3, taken from reference TRBV5-4 and TRBJ2-7): ETGVTQSPTHLIKTRGQQVTLRCSSQSGHNTVSWYQQALGQGPQFIFQYYREEENGRGNFPPRFSGLQFPNYSSELNVNALELDDSALYLCASSSYRGDGQYFGPGTRLTVT.

In DNA form, the CDR3 reads TGTGCCAGCACCCTTGGGGATGGCAGGACTAAGTATTTT. It translates to CASTLGDGRTKYF. The rearrangement uses TRBV5-5 and TRBJ2-3, with D perhaps matching TRBD2 (6 bases). Germline CDR1 reads SGHKS; CDR2 reads YYEKEE (reference sequence). The CDR3 has 13 residues. V was shortened by 6 bases and J by 13 bases, with 21 bases between the two germline ends.

Only a few counts were recorded for this clone. CDR3 sequence: CASRAGGRRDNEQFF. The CDR3 nucleotides are TGTGCCAGTAGGGCTGGGGGGAGAAGAGACAATGAGCAGTTCTTC. The rearrangement links TRBV19 to TRBJ2-1; D perhaps matches TRBD2 (6 bases). Looked up from germline, CDR1 is LNHDA and CDR2 is SQIVND (reference sequence). Trimming removed 6 bases at V and 5 bases at J, with 17 bases between. This CDR3 region has 15 residues.

This sequence joins TRBV28 and TRBJ1-2; D is perhaps TRBD1 (5 bases). The CDR3 is 13 amino acids. Trimming left V 5 bases short and J 8 bases short, with 15 bases between. Germline-derived CDR1 and CDR2 are MDHEN and SYDVKM. CDR3 amino acids: CASSPAGKGGYTF. The CDR3 region has the DNA TGTGCCAGCAGTCCCGCAGGGAAGGGGGGCTACACCTTC.

This clone has just one count. DNA for the CDR3: TGTGCCAGCAGTCCACAGGGGCTCCAAGAGACCCAGTACTTC. As protein: CASSPQGLQETQYF. V is TRBV5-6 and J is TRBJ2-5; TRBD1 matches 7 bases. Germline loops: CDR1 SGHDT, CDR2 YYEEEE. Unmatched junction bases numbered 5, after V lost 5 bases and J lost 1 base. The CDR3 is made up of 14 amino acids. Based on the CDR3 plus reference TRBV5-6 and TRBJ2-5, the full variable domain is DAGVTQSPTHLIKTRGQQVTLRCSPKSGHDTVSWYQQALGQGPQFIFQYYEEEERQRGNFPDRFSGHQFPNYSSELNVNALLLGDSALYLCASSPQGLQETQYFGPGTRLLVL.

The V gene is TRBV7-6, the J gene TRBJ2-1; the D is unclear. There are 14 residues in the CDR3. The germline V gene has CDR1 SGHVS and CDR2 FNYEAQ. With 4 bases removed from V and 4 bases from J, the gap between germline ends came to 11 bases. CDR3 protein: CASSWASPYNEQFF. The CDR3 coding sequence is TGTGCCAGCAGCTGGGCTTCCCCGTACAATGAGCAGTTCTTC.

The chain carries TRBV5-1 and TRBJ2-1, with 9 bases aligning to TRBD2. Germline-derived CDR1 and CDR2 are SGHRS and YFSETQ. The junction had 6 bases not matched to a gene; V was cut back by 0 bases and J by 8 bases. This CDR3 has 15 residues. CDR3 amino acids: CASSLASGANYEQFF. The CDR3, as DNA: TGCGCCAGCAGCTTGGCTAGCGGGGCTAACTATGAGCAGTTCTTC. The full variable domain, its missing parts supplied by reference TRBV5-1 and TRBJ2-1, is KAGVTQTPRYLIKTRGQQVTLSCSPISGHRSVSWYQQTPGQGLQFLFEYFSETQRNKGNFPGRFSGRQFSNSRSEMNVSTLELGDSALYLCASSLASGANYEQFFGPGTRLTVL.

This clone was seen only once. This chain links TRBV28 with TRBJ1-2; 7 bases are shared with TRBD1. This CDR3 spans 14 amino acids. Germline V lookup: CDR1 MDHEN, CDR2 SYDVKM. V lost 6 bases, J lost 6 bases, and 10 bases stayed unmatched. CDR3 nucleotide sequence: TGTGCCAGCAGCCTGACAGGGTTAAACGATGGCTACACCTTC. It codes for CASSLTGLNDGYTF.

The chain has TRBV30 and TRBJ1-5, with D perhaps TRBD1 (5 bases). The CDR3 runs 14 residues. Between the trimmed V and J ends, which lost 0 bases and 7 bases, there was a span of 13 bases. Germline lookup yields CDR1 GTSNPN and CDR2 SVGIG (reference sequence). CDR3 sequence: CAWSVGSRGQPQHF. CDR3 nucleotide sequence: TGTGCCTGGAGTGTAGGGTCCCGGGGGCAGCCCCAGCATTTT.